This T cell receptor beta chain was sequenced in a study of blood T cell repertoires in COVID-19. Overall study: Samples taken during acute and convalescent COVID-19 were collected in the United States, Italy and Spain.

J lost 0 bases, V lost 5 bases, and 3 bases had no gene match. CDR1 and CDR2 from the germline V gene are SEHNR and FQNEAQ (reference sequence). CDR3 length equals 17 residues. Participants were placed into cohorts based on the clinical history they reported. The study counted Cohort 3 donors as recovered given two negative PCRs, clearance, or symptom resolution. The protocol was immunoSEQ multiplex PCR, while the TCRdb copy is restricted to in-frame clones and leaves out a portion. The profile shows roughly 300,000 clones, about 85% of them singletons. The specimen sequenced was PBMCs or T cells enriched from blood (not recorded which). This chain uses TRBV7-9 with TRBJ2-1, with 14 bases aligning to TRBD2. The receptor was derived from a woman aged 25 to 39 who had recovered from COVID-19. This chain's CDR3 is CASSGLAGGSSYNEQFF. CDR3 in DNA: TGTGCCAGCAGCGGACTAGCGGGGGGCAGCTCCTACAATGAGCAGTTCTTC.